These T cell receptor beta chains were read from a single sample in a study of shared clonotypes between healthy human individuals. Produced via immunoSEQ multiplex PCR; TCRdb's table is partial and in-frame only. The sample comprises about 1,800,000 clones, approximately 94% of which are singletons, and more than 0.9% rests with the top ten. The sequencing input was naive CD8+ T cells sorted from blood. These receptors were obtained from a man aged 18 to 35 in good health. CDR3s include the opening cysteine and the closing phenylalanine or tryptophan.

v_gene,CDR3aa
TRBV5-5,CASSLALADYEQYF
TRBV5-4,CASSPGTAGGELFF
TRBV30,CAWTRDSGNTIYF
TRBV5-1,CASSLTGVGYGYTF
TRBV4-1,CASSQDGARSNEQYF
TRBV6-5,CASSQGAYTEAFF
TRBV6-5,CASSLQTRYEQYF
TRBV13,CASSQEGFGSYEQYF
TRBV27,CASRLSGSPIYEQYF
TRBV6-5,CASSYPDSSYEQYF
TRBV7-9,CASSLTGTGMNTEAFF
TRBV9,CASSPGMNTEAFF
TRBV7-9,CASSLAMGAGSSYEQYF
TRBV18,CASSPPSDSSYEQYF
TRBV9,CASSGEDGLTYEQYF
TRBV13,CASSRGQGYQETQYF
TRBV7-9,CASSQNRDRGLNTEAFF
TRBV7-6,CASSYTPSGDSPIQETQYF
TRBV4-1,CASSFGGDSPLHF
TRBV5-1,CASSLLGTDTQYF
TRBV6-1,CASSGRDKDPFTYGYTF
TRBV4-3,CASSQAWTGAYDRNEKLFF
TRBV10-3,CAISDRGPYEQYF
TRBV10-3,CAISEPHGQGSGNTIYF
TRBV13,CASSPWDTEAFF
TRBV30,CACEQRGQAVAPHEQYF
TRBV7-2,CASSATTSGGAVGTDTQYF
TRBV4-1,CASSLSGGIPGQHNYEQYF
TRBV6-1,CASSVRLGQGANYGYTF
TRBV27,CASSYRDGGTEAFF
TRBV7-9,CASSLEGGILGTGELFF
TRBV4-2,CASSQERRTGELFF
TRBV2,CASSEKVYEQYF